Presented here are 30 T cell receptor beta chains from one specimen sequenced in a study of identical twins. MiXCR was run by TCRdb on the 5' RACE reads, yielding one entry per CDR3 protein. The table includes some 790,000 distinct CDR3 sequences, approximately 18% detected once. This sample was also put to use in a study of T cells expressing NK-cell markers.

The source material was PBMCs. These receptor sequences come from a woman younger than 35 in good health.

The chain links TRBV6-5 to TRBJ2-7, with 12 bases aligning to TRBD2. The CDR3 totals 17 residues. CDR1 is MNHEY, CDR2 SVGAGI, per germline. V was pared by 0 bases and J by 6 bases, with 9 bases of the junction left unmatched. The CDR3 nucleotides are TGTGCCAGCAGTTACTCGAGGCTAGCGGGAGGGGCCGCCGAGCAGTACTTC. Amino acid sequence: CASSYSRLAGGAAEQYF.

A few counts support this clonotype. The chain couples TRBV6-1 to TRBJ1-1; no firm D call. Germline V CDR1 and CDR2: MNHNS, SASEGT. This CDR3 spans 13 amino acids. Trimming pared 7 bases from V and 5 bases from J, leaving 14 bases between. In DNA, the CDR3 is TGTGCCAGCAAGGAGGTGGGGAAAACTGAAGCTTTCTTT. Protein: CASKEVGKTEAFF.

This clonotype has just a few counts. V gene TRBV5-1 combines with J gene TRBJ2-3, with 8 bases lining up with TRBD2. The CDR3 has 13 residues. The V gene's germline CDR1 is SGHRS and CDR2 YFSETQ. J lost 5 bases, V lost 5 bases, and 4 bases had no gene match. For the CDR3, the DNA is TGCGCCAGCAGAGCCAGCGGGGGAGATACGCAGTATTTT. Translated: CASRASGGDTQYF.

This clonotype was observed a handful of times. V is TRBV9 and J is TRBJ2-4; D might be TRBD2 (6 bases). Germline assignment: CDR1 SGDLS and CDR2 YYNGEE. The CDR3 totals 16 residues. V was shortened by 4 bases and J by 8 bases, with 22 bases between the two germline ends. The CDR3 sequence is CASSLSPSGDRDIQYF. The CDR3 nucleotides read TGTGCCAGCAGCCTTAGTCCGTCGGGGGACCGAGACATTCAGTACTTC.

This CDR3 is CASSRTGSGNTIYF. CDR3 in DNA: TGTGCCAGCAGTCGGACAGGGAGCGGAAACACCATATATTTT. This chain uses TRBV7-2 with TRBJ1-3; TRBD1 matches at 8 bases. The germline gives CDR1 SGHTA, CDR2 FQGNSA. The V and J ends lost 6 bases and 4 bases, in that order; junction bases with no gene match: 5. The CDR3 sequence is 14 residues long.

This clonotype was counted between two and nine times. The chain uses TRBV30 and TRBJ2-5; TRBD1 matches at 10 bases. Germline CDR1 reads GTSNPN; CDR2 reads SVGIG (reference sequence). CDR3 length: 14 amino acids. The trim removed 2 bases at V and 4 bases at J, leaving 4 bases unmatched. The CDR3 protein is CAWSTDRGTETQYF. DNA of the CDR3: TGTGCCTGGAGTACGGACAGGGGGACAGAGACCCAGTACTTC.

The chain is built from TRBV12-3 or TRBV12-4 and TRBJ1-3; D remains unclear. This CDR3 contains 14 residues. Trimming shortened V by 1 base and J by 6 bases, and 10 bases separated the two germline ends. This chain's CDR3 is CASSLEPLPNTIYF. In nucleotides, the CDR3 is TGTGCCAGCAGTTTAGAACCCCTCCCAAACACCATATATTTT.

This clonotype has just a few counts. This chain uses TRBV7-8 with TRBJ2-3; D possibly corresponds to TRBD2 (6 bases). The CDR3 runs 15 residues. Germline-derived CDR1 and CDR2 are SGHVS and FQNEAQ. V dropped 2 bases and J dropped 1 base, with 10 bases sitting between them. In DNA, the CDR3 is TGTGCCAGCAGCTTATGGGAGGACGGCACAGATACGCAGTATTTT. It specifies CASSLWEDGTDTQYF.

This chain connects TRBV10-2 to TRBJ2-5; possibly TRBD2 for D (5 bases). V was cut by 2 bases and J by 5 bases, with 15 bases left in between. Germline loops: CDR1 WSHSY, CDR2 SAAADI. CDR3 length equals 15 residues. The CDR3 DNA sequence: TGCGCCAGCAGTGAGATTAACCCGAGGGCGGAGACCCAGTACTTC. Translating gives CASSEINPRAETQYF.

This clonotype appeared a few times. The V gene is TRBV7-3, the J gene TRBJ2-1, with D possibly matching TRBD2 (6 bases). With 5 bases removed from V and 3 bases from J, the gap between germline ends came to 14 bases. In germline, CDR1 is SGHTA, CDR2 FQGTGA. CDR3 length equals 15 residues. This CDR3 is CASSQEGGNYNEQFF. The DNA of the CDR3 is TGTGCCAGCAGCCAGGAGGGTGGGAACTACAATGAGCAGTTCTTC.

The CDR3 is CSAGLGTTNYEQYF. CDR3 in DNA: TGCAGTGCCGGATTGGGGACGACAAACTACGAGCAGTACTTC. The V gene is TRBV20-1, the J gene TRBJ2-7; D may correspond to TRBD1 or TRBD2 (5 bases each). The CDR3 sequence is 14 residues long. Trimming removed 6 bases at V and 3 bases at J, with 18 bases between. Germline CDR1 reads DFQATT; CDR2 reads SNEGSKA (reference sequence).

The V gene is TRBV20-1, the J gene TRBJ1-1, with TRBD1 as a possible D gene (5 bases). Deletions cut 5 bases from V and 0 bases from J, with 16 bases between. This CDR3 spans 15 amino acids. The germline CDR1 and CDR2 sequences are DFQATT and SNEGSKA (reference sequence). The CDR3 bases are TGCAGTGCTCCCGGAGCTGACAGAATGAACACTGAAGCTTTCTTT. Encoded protein: CSAPGADRMNTEAFF.

The sample holds a few counts of this clonotype. The chain couples TRBV7-9 to TRBJ1-3; D is unclear. The CDR3 length is 13 residues. The germline CDR1 and CDR2 sequences are SEHNR and FQNEAQ (reference sequence). Trimming removed 7 bases from V and 5 bases from J, with 12 bases in between. In DNA form, the CDR3 reads TGTGCCAGCACCAACCCGGGCAGAAACACCATATATTTT. Translated, it gives CASTNPGRNTIYF.

This sequence joins TRBV25-1 and TRBJ2-7; a possible D gene is TRBD2 (5 bases). CDR3 length: 14 residues. The germline V and J ends were trimmed by 3 bases and 2 bases, with 11 bases remaining between them. Per the germline V gene, CDR1 is MGHDK and CDR2 is SYGVNS. This CDR3 reads CASSDGGSTYEQYF. The CDR3 DNA is TGTGCCAGCAGTGATGGAGGCAGCACCTACGAGCAGTACTTC.

V is TRBV6-5 and J is TRBJ1-2, with D possibly matching TRBD1 (5 bases). V lost 4 bases and J 2 bases, leaving 17 bases between the germline ends. The CDR3 has 16 residues. Germline lookup yields CDR1 MNHEY and CDR2 SVGAGI. CDR3 in amino acids: CASSSVPLEGNYGYTF. The CDR3 coding sequence is TGTGCCAGCAGTTCCGTACCACTGGAGGGGAACTATGGCTACACCTTC.

This clonotype was counted a few times. V gene TRBV5-5 combines with J gene TRBJ1-1; D remains unclear. Germline V lookup: CDR1 SGHKS, CDR2 YYEKEE (reference sequence). The CDR3 extends over 11 amino acids. The V end lost 10 bases, the J end lost 11 bases, and 18 bases lay between the germline ends. This CDR3 is CASTAREGAFF. In DNA, the CDR3 is TGTGCCTCCACGGCACGCGAGGGCGCTTTCTTT.

This clonotype was counted ten times or more. V and J are TRBV5-1 and TRBJ2-1, with 15 bases identical to TRBD2. V was pared by 3 bases and J by 7 bases, with 2 bases of the junction left unmatched. The germline gives CDR1 SGHRS, CDR2 YFSETQ. The CDR3 sequence is 15 residues long. The CDR3 is CASSYGLAGGNEQFF. CDR3 DNA sequence: TGCGCCAGCAGCTACGGACTAGCGGGGGGGAATGAGCAGTTCTTC.

This clonotype was seen a few times. This chain joins TRBV12-3 or TRBV12-4 and TRBJ2-1; tentatively, D is TRBD1 or TRBD2 (5 bases each). The CDR3 has 16 amino acids. Trimming left V 7 bases short and J 2 bases short, with 18 bases between. The CDR3 loop is CASTLGVRGPYNEQFF. CDR3 DNA: TGTGCCAGCACCCTTGGGGTCCGGGGACCCTACAATGAGCAGTTCTTC.

V usage is TRBV7-6 and J usage is TRBJ2-2; possibly TRBD2 for D (6 bases). The CDR3 sequence is 15 residues long. Trimming took 5 bases from V and 4 from J, leaving 14 bases between them. Germline V gene lookup returns CDR1 SGHVS and CDR2 FNYEAQ. CDR3 DNA: TGTGCCAGCAGCCCAACGACTAGGCTCACCGGGGAGCTGTTTTTT. It codes for CASSPTTRLTGELFF. The whole variable domain, remainder taken from reference TRBV7-6 and TRBJ2-2, is GAGVSQSPRYKVTKRGQDVALRCDPISGHVSLYWYRQALGQGPEFLTYFNYEAQQDKSGLPNDRFSAERPEGSISTLTIQRTEQRDSAMYRCASSPTTRLTGELFFGEGSRLTVL.

V and J are TRBV20-1 and TRBJ2-1; no reliable D call. There are 12 residues in the CDR3. The germline V gene has CDR1 DFQATT and CDR2 SNEGSKA (reference sequence). Trimming took 5 bases from V and 5 from J, leaving 10 bases between them. The CDR3 DNA reads TGCAGTGCTCCTCATAGGAACAATGAGCAGTTCTTC. Its protein is CSAPHRNNEQFF.

This clonotype was counted a few times. The V call is TRBV29-1, the J call TRBJ1-2; TRBD1 is a possible D gene (5 bases). This CDR3 is 16 amino acids long. V gave up 0 bases and J gave up 7 bases, with 21 bases separating them. Germline-derived CDR1 and CDR2 are SQVTM and ANQGSEA. In nucleotides, the CDR3 is TGCAGCGTTGAAGAATACCCGGGACTGCGGCTTCGTGGCTACACCTTC. Encoded protein: CSVEEYPGLRLRGYTF.

V gene TRBV4-1 combines with J gene TRBJ2-5, with 7 positions matching TRBD2. Germline trimming cut 4 bases from V and 4 bases from J; bases unmatched to any gene: 3. The CDR3 consists of 13 residues. Germline-derived CDR1 and CDR2 are MGHRA and YSYEKL. The CDR3 reads CASSRGGTETQYF. The CDR3 DNA reads as TGCGCCAGCAGCCGGGGAGGGACAGAGACCCAGTACTTC.

V and J are TRBV20-1 and TRBJ2-4; D is perhaps TRBD1 or TRBD2 (5 bases each). The V gene's germline CDR1 is DFQATT and CDR2 SNEGSKA (reference sequence). V lost 1 base to trimming and J lost 6 bases, with 10 bases between them. The CDR3 has 13 amino acids. The CDR3 loop is CSARGEGTNIQYF. CDR3 nucleotide sequence: TGCAGTGCTAGAGGGGAAGGGACAAACATTCAGTACTTC.

A few counts support this clonotype. The J gene is TRBJ2-1, the V gene TRBV29-1; tentative D call: TRBD2 (6 bases). The CDR3 covers 12 residues. The V gene lost 6 bases and the J gene lost 9 bases, with 15 bases spanning the gap. Per the germline V gene, CDR1 is SQVTM and CDR2 is ANQGSEA. CDR3 residues: CSVPSGSGEQFF. CDR3 in DNA: TGCAGCGTCCCAAGCGGGTCAGGTGAGCAGTTCTTC.

This clonotype has just a few counts. The chain is built from TRBV29-1 and TRBJ1-2; D remains unclear. Germline CDR1 reads SQVTM; CDR2 reads ANQGSEA. V gave up 1 base and J gave up 8 bases, with 11 bases separating them. The CDR3 extends over 12 amino acids. CDR3 in DNA: TGCAGCGTTGAAGGGTCCAACTCCGGCTACACCTTC. Its translation is CSVEGSNSGYTF. Full variable domain (missing parts from reference TRBV29-1 and TRBJ1-2): SAVISQKPSRDICQRGTSLTIQCQVDSQVTMMFWYRQQPGQSLTLIATANQGSEATYESGFVIDKFPISRPNLTFSTLTVSNMSPEDSSIYLCSVEGSNSGYTFGSGTRLTVV.

The chain couples TRBV10-3 to TRBJ2-3, with 7 bases aligning to TRBD1. The CDR3 contains 14 residues. Germline V gene lookup returns CDR1 ENHRY and CDR2 SYGVKD. After removal of 8 bases from V and 3 bases from J, the junction contained 8 bases not matched to a gene. CDR3 in amino acids: CAIQGQPLTDTQYF. Written as DNA, the CDR3 is TGTGCCATCCAGGGACAGCCGCTGACAGATACGCAGTATTTT.

This clonotype was observed a handful of times. The chain recombines TRBV20-1 with TRBJ1-4, with D unresolved. Trimming removed 3 bases at V and 2 bases at J, with 7 bases between. Per germline, CDR1 DFQATT and CDR2 SNEGSKA (reference sequence). The CDR3 sequence is 13 residues long. The CDR3 protein is CSARGETNEKLFF. The CDR3 DNA follows: TGCAGTGCTAGGGGTGAGACTAATGAAAAACTGTTTTTT.

This clonotype has a handful of counts. This sequence joins TRBV6-1 and TRBJ2-1, with TRBD2 matching over 9 bases. CDR3 size: 16 residues. With V trimmed by 5 bases and J by 2 bases, 7 bases remained unmatched. Germline V lookup: CDR1 MNHNS, CDR2 SASEGT. CDR3 nucleotides: TGTGCCAGCAGTACCGGAGCGGGAGGCCCCTACAATGAGCAGTTCTTC. It specifies CASSTGAGGPYNEQFF.

The genes are TRBV7-6 and TRBJ2-5; D call uncertain. Looked up from germline, CDR1 is SGHVS and CDR2 is FNYEAQ. CDR3 size: 12 residues. V was trimmed by 1 base and J by 6 bases, leaving 6 bases between them. CDR3 nucleotides: TGTGCCAGCAGCTTAGAATCGAAGACCCAGTACTTC. It is translated as CASSLESKTQYF.

This clonotype appeared a few times. The chain joins TRBV6-1 to TRBJ1-1; no firm D call. Trimming shortened V by 7 bases and J by 0 bases, and 9 bases separated the two germline ends. CDR3 size: 13 residues. CDR1 and CDR2 (germline): MNHNS, SASEGT. In DNA form, the CDR3 reads TGTGCCAGCAACAACGAGATGAACACTGAAGCTTTCTTT. It encodes CASNNEMNTEAFF.